The 15 T cell receptor beta chains in this list originate from one sample, sequenced in a study of regulatory T cells in long-lasting Graves disease. Libraries of TCR beta came from iRepertoire HTBI primers plus Arm-PCR of CDR3 regions. MiXCR, run by TCRdb on the multiplex PCR reads, gives a single entry per CDR3 protein. The sample holds 430,000 or so distinct CDR3 sequences, 21% seen once. Time point indicated: persistent/refractory GD, antithyroid drugs over 5 years with positive TRAb. From PBMCs, RNA was extracted and then used to make the TCR library. Sequenced here: peripheral blood mononuclear cells (PBMCs), sampled when the disease was refractory, from a patient treated with antithyroid drugs. The origin of the receptors is a female donor with Graves disease.

Written as DNA, the CDR3 is TGTGCCACTGCCGGGACAGGGGCGAACAATGAGCAGTTCTTC. It is translated as CATAGTGANNEQFF. The rearrangement joins TRBV19 to TRBJ2-1; 10 bases align to TRBD1. CDR3 size: 14 residues. V gave up 10 bases and J gave up 5 bases; unmatched junction bases: 8. CDR1 and CDR2 from the germline V gene are LNHDA and SQIVND (reference sequence).

The CDR3 region is CSVGTRIGSGANVLTF. The CDR3 nucleotides are TGCAGCGTTGGGACCCGGATAGGTTCTGGGGCCAACGTCCTGACTTTC. V is TRBV29-1 and J is TRBJ2-6; D unresolved. The CDR3 spans 16 residues. The V end was cut by 4 bases, the J end by 1 base, with 14 bases between. CDR1 SQVTM and CDR2 ANQGSEA come from the germline V gene.

The V and J genes are TRBV9 and TRBJ2-7; D gene unclear. Deletions cut 0 bases from V and 2 bases from J, with 9 bases between. Germline CDR1 is SGDLS and CDR2 is YYNGEE. This CDR3 has 14 amino acids. The CDR3 sequence is CASSVDLAPYEQYF. The CDR3 DNA follows: TGTGCCAGCAGCGTAGATTTAGCTCCCTACGAGCAGTACTTC. Complete variable domain (other parts from reference TRBV9 and TRBJ2-7): DSGVTQTPKHLITATGQRVTLRCSPRSGDLSVYWYQQSLDQGLQFLIQYYNGEERAKGNILERFSAQQFPDLHSELNLSSLELGDSALYFCASSVDLAPYEQYFGPGTRLTVT.

This clonotype was seen ten or more times. The chain combines TRBV13 with TRBJ2-7; D may match TRBD1 or TRBD2 (5 bases each). This CDR3 is built from 14 residues. The germline gives CDR1 PRHDT, CDR2 FYEKMQ (reference sequence). V was trimmed by 3 bases and J by 0 bases, leaving 9 bases between them. CDR3 in amino acids: CASSLRGASYEQYF. The CDR3 nucleotides are TGTGCCAGCAGCTTGAGGGGCGCCTCCTACGAGCAGTACTTC.

V usage is TRBV28 and J usage is TRBJ2-1; 9 bases line up with TRBD2. CDR1 is MDHEN and CDR2 is SYDVKM in the germline V gene. The CDR3 extends over 16 amino acids. The V segment lost 7 bases and the J segment 5 bases; nucleotides outside the gene matches: 12. CDR3: CASTNSKAGGHNEQFF. The CDR3 nucleotides read TGTGCCAGCACCAACTCTAAAGCGGGAGGTCACAATGAGCAGTTCTTC. Full variable domain (outside the CDR3, taken from reference TRBV28 and TRBJ2-1): DVKVTQSSRYLVKRTGEKVFLECVQDMDHENMFWYRQDPGLGLRLIYFSYDVKMKEKGDIPEGYSVSREKKERFSLILESASTNQTSMYLCASTNSKAGGHNEQFFGPGTRLTVL.

Ten or more counts support this clonotype. The chain carries TRBV27 and TRBJ1-5; D unresolved. In germline, CDR1 is MNHEY, CDR2 SMNVEV (reference sequence). The CDR3 is 12 amino acids. V lost 3 bases, J lost 6 bases, and 6 bases lay in between. The CDR3 here is CASSFNGQPQHF. Written as DNA, the CDR3 is TGTGCCAGCAGTTTTAACGGTCAGCCCCAGCATTTT.

This clonotype came up a few times. The chain is built from TRBV13 and TRBJ2-5, with TRBD2 as a possible D gene (7 bases). Germline V CDR1 and CDR2: PRHDT, FYEKMQ (reference sequence). The ends were cut back, 0 bases at V and 5 bases at J, with 22 bases in the middle. This CDR3 is built from 18 residues. This chain's CDR3 is CASSLGFRGGGPGETQYF. The CDR3 DNA follows: TGTGCCAGCAGCTTAGGGTTTCGAGGGGGAGGGCCCGGGGAGACCCAGTACTTC.

This clonotype was counted between two and nine times. V and J are TRBV27 and TRBJ2-2; tentative D call: TRBD1 (5 bases). Germline V gives CDR1 MNHEY, CDR2 SMNVEV (reference sequence). The CDR3 is 14 residues long. V was pared by 8 bases and J by 2 bases, with 12 bases between. The CDR3 protein is CASGFQGNTGELFF. The CDR3 nucleotides read TGTGCCAGCGGATTCCAGGGAAACACCGGGGAGCTGTTTTTT.

Note on this clonotype: This may be a read error, as it is one base from a much larger clone. The genes are TRBV2 and TRBJ1-1; D remains ambiguous. Germline lookup yields CDR1 SNHLY and CDR2 FYNNEI. This CDR3 contains 10 residues. Trimming cost V 11 bases and J 11 bases, with 15 bases left between them. CDR3 bases: TGTGCCGGCTCTGGTTTGGATGCTTTCTTT. It translates to CAGSGLDAFF.

The table lists this clonotype with many counts. The junction differs from germline at one of its ends, possibly a read error. V usage is TRBV2 and J usage is TRBJ2-1; no clear D gene. Germline V lookup: CDR1 SNHLY, CDR2 FYNNEI. This CDR3 spans 11 amino acids. CDR3 sequence (DNA): TGTGCCAGCGGTGAATACAATGAGCAGTTCTTC. Protein: CASGEYNEQFF. The full variable domain, its missing parts supplied by reference TRBV2 and TRBJ2-1, is EPEVTQTPSHQVTQMGQEVILRCVPISNHLYFYWYRQILGQKVEFLVSFYNNEISEKSEIFDDQFSVERPDGSNFTLKIRSTKLEDSAMYFCASGEYNEQFFGPGTRLTVL.

This rearrangement joins TRBV7-9 to TRBJ2-1; D is uncertain. CDR1 and CDR2 from the germline V gene are SEHNR and FQNEAQ (reference sequence). V lost 0 bases to trimming and J lost 5 bases, with 8 bases between them. The CDR3 has 14 amino acids. Written as DNA, the CDR3 is TGTGCCAGCAGCTTAGCGTTGGGGAACAATGAGCAGTTCTTC. Its translation: CASSLALGNNEQFF.

For this clonotype: A read error may be the cause here, since a much bigger clone is one base away. The CDR3 region has the DNA TGTGCCGCCAGTGACCTTAGCGCGACTTACGAGCAGTACTTC. It yields the protein CAASDLSATYEQYF. This rearrangement joins TRBV24-1 to TRBJ2-7; D perhaps matches TRBD2 (5 bases). In germline, CDR1 is KGHDR, CDR2 SFDVKD. CDR3 length: 14 amino acids.

This clonotype has at least ten counts. The chain joins TRBV12-5 to TRBJ2-5; D is possibly TRBD2 (6 bases). V dropped 4 bases and J dropped 2 bases, with 8 bases sitting between them. There are 13 residues in the CDR3. CDR1 LGHNT and CDR2 FRNRAP come from the germline V gene. CDR3 DNA: TGTGCTAGTGGTTGGGGAGGACAAGAGACCCAGTACTTC. This translates into CASGWGGQETQYF.

This clonotype was counted many times. This sequence joins TRBV6-2 or TRBV6-3 and TRBJ2-7; 7 positions agree with TRBD2. CDR3 length: 15 amino acids. CDR1 is MNHEY and CDR2 is SVGEGT in the germline V gene. V lost 0 bases to trimming and J lost 5 bases; unmatched junction nucleotides: 7. The CDR3 spells CASSYSGGINHEQYF. The CDR3 DNA follows: TGTGCCAGCAGTTACTCGGGGGGGATTAACCACGAGCAGTACTTC.

This clonotype was detected ten times or more. The chain couples TRBV12-3 or TRBV12-4 to TRBJ2-3; 7 nucleotides line up with TRBD1. V was pared by 6 bases and J by 7 bases, with 13 bases of the junction left unmatched. This CDR3 region has 15 residues. CDR3 DNA sequence: TGTGCCAGCAGGGCCGCCGGGACAGAAGCATATACGCAGTATTTT. Translated: CASRAAGTEAYTQYF.